This T cell receptor beta chain appears in the sequencing data of a study of tumor-infiltrating lymphocytes in primary liver carcinoma. Worth noting for this clonotype: The CDR3 does not close with the conserved phenylalanine or tryptophan, likely indicating a read error.

The input was 500 ng total RNA; TCR beta cDNA was made from it with a constant-region primer. Slightly modified ARM-PCR, run as three nested multiplex PCR rounds, produced the TCR beta libraries. TRBV1-TRBV30 forward and Cbeta reverse primers drove the first two roughly 9-cycle rounds. MiXCR, run by TCRdb on the multiplex PCR reads, gives a single entry per CDR3 protein. The sample records some 38,000 distinct CDR3 sequences, roughly four fifths being singletons. Bulk tissue was left unsorted, and RNA and DNA were co-extracted from 20-30 mg of it. The germline V gene encodes CDR1 SEHNR and CDR2 FQNEAQ (reference sequence). The CDR3 has 12 amino acids. With 8 bases removed from V and 3 bases from J, the gap between germline ends came to 11 bases.

V gene TRBV7-9 combines with J gene TRBJ2-7, with D maybe TRBD1 (5 bases). The origin of this receptor is a man aged 35-49 years with primary liver carcinoma and hepatitis B virus infection. Sequenced sample: liver tumor tissue from sampling region 4. As for subset: tumor region T4, right-lateral pole. The CDR3 DNA follows: TGTGCCAGCGGCGACAGAAACTACGAGCAGTACTAC. Protein product: CASGDRNYEQYY.